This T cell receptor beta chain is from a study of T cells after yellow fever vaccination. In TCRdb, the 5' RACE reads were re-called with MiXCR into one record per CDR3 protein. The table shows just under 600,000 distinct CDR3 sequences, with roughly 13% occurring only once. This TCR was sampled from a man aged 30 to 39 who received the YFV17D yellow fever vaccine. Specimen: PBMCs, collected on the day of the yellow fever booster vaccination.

The CDR3 sequence: CASQPWGGPQETQYF. The CDR3 DNA is TGTGCCTCACAGCCCTGGGGCGGACCCCAAGAGACCCAGTACTTC. This rearrangement joins TRBV7-9 to TRBJ2-5; maybe TRBD1 (5 bases). V lost 11 bases to trimming and J lost 1 base, with 20 bases between them. Germline CDR1 and CDR2: SEHNR and FQNEAQ (reference sequence). The CDR3 is 15 amino acids.